What follows are 23 T cell receptor beta chains derived from one specimen sequenced in a study of OX40 agonist ivuxolimab in advanced cancers. Profiled with immunoSEQ multiplex PCR; TCRdb holds only in-frame clones, not every one. The sample consists of some 95,000 clones, around 92% of them appearing once. This specimen was CD4+ or CD8+ T cells sorted from blood, taken in a trial of the OX40 agonist ivuxolimab. These receptors were taken from an adult with an advanced solid tumor such as melanoma, head and neck, liver or kidney cancer.

In this sample, this clone turned up a few times. The genes are TRBV9 and TRBJ1-5; D gene uncertain. The CDR3 is 15 residues long. CDR1 is SGDLS and CDR2 is YYNGEE in the germline V gene. Trimming shortened V by 0 bases and J by 3 bases, and 10 bases separated the two germline ends. The CDR3 sequence: CASSVDPGNNQPQHF. CDR3 coding DNA: TGTGCCAGCAGCGTAGACCCGGGAAACAATCAGCCCCAGCATTTT. The full variable domain, completed using reference TRBV9 and TRBJ1-5, is DSGVTQTPKHLITATGQRVTLRCSPRSGDLSVYWYQQSLDQGLQFLIQYYNGEERAKGNILERFSAQQFPDLHSELNLSSLELGDSALYFCASSVDPGNNQPQHFGDGTRLSIL.

This chain's CDR3 is CASSLGEQGGAQTQYF. The CDR3 nucleotides are TGCGCCAGCAGCTTGGGGGAACAGGGAGGCGCACAGACCCAGTACTTC. The gene calls are TRBV5-1 and TRBJ2-5; D tentatively fits TRBD1 or TRBD2 (6 bases each). Germline V gene sequence: CDR1 SGHRS, CDR2 YFSETQ. This CDR3 spans 16 amino acids. V lost 0 bases and J lost 6, with 18 bases in between.

This chain links TRBV5-1 with TRBJ2-1; 9 bases align to TRBD2. V shed 4 bases, J shed 4 bases, and the junction held 6 bases outside the gene matches. This CDR3 contains 15 residues. The V gene's germline CDR1 is SGHRS and CDR2 YFSETQ. The CDR3 reads CASSRGLAAYNEQFF. CDR3 coding DNA: TGCGCCAGCAGCCGGGGACTAGCAGCTTACAATGAGCAGTTCTTC. The full variable domain, completed using reference TRBV5-1 and TRBJ2-1, is KAGVTQTPRYLIKTRGQQVTLSCSPISGHRSVSWYQQTPGQGLQFLFEYFSETQRNKGNFPGRFSGRQFSNSRSEMNVSTLELGDSALYLCASSRGLAAYNEQFFGPGTRLTVL.

The V call is TRBV30, the J call TRBJ1-2, with D unresolved. The CDR3 is 11 residues long. Trimming removed 3 bases from V and 7 bases from J, with 9 bases in between. Looked up from germline, CDR1 is GTSNPN and CDR2 is SVGIG (reference sequence). The CDR3 is CAWSPGPGYTF. The DNA of the CDR3 is TGTGCCTGGAGCCCGGGCCCTGGCTACACCTTC.

This chain uses TRBV7-8 with TRBJ1-4, with D tentatively TRBD1 (5 bases). This CDR3 comprises 14 residues. The V gene lost 5 bases and the J gene lost 4 bases, with 11 bases spanning the gap. Germline values: CDR1 SGHVS, CDR2 FQNEAQ. CDR3: CASSLGTVNEKLFF. CDR3 bases: TGTGCCAGCAGCCTCGGGACCGTTAATGAAAAACTGTTTTTT.

The chain carries TRBV6-5 and TRBJ1-2, with D possibly being TRBD1 (5 bases). Germline CDR1 and CDR2: MNHEY and SVGAGI. Between the trimmed V and J ends, which lost 7 bases and 4 bases, there was a span of 19 bases. This CDR3 contains 15 residues. The CDR3 coding sequence is TGTGCCAGCATCCCGGGGGGAAATCAACGCTATGGCTACACCTTC. Its protein is CASIPGGNQRYGYTF.

The chain recombines TRBV6-4 with TRBJ1-2, with 7 nucleotides matching TRBD1. Germline V lookup: CDR1 MRHNA, CDR2 SNTAGT. The CDR3 covers 13 residues. J lost 8 bases, V lost 4 bases, and 7 bases had no gene match. The CDR3 loop is CASSGGQGGGYTF. DNA of the CDR3: TGTGCCAGCAGTGGGGGGCAGGGGGGAGGCTACACCTTC.

The rearrangement uses TRBV7-9 and TRBJ2-7, with a possible D match to TRBD1 (5 bases). Trimming stripped 2 bases from V and 3 bases from J, with 8 bases between. From germline, CDR1 is SEHNR and CDR2 FQNEAQ (reference sequence). This CDR3 region has 13 residues. The DNA of the CDR3 is TGTGCCAGCAGCTTATCAGACAGCTACGAGCAGTACTTC. Amino acid sequence: CASSLSDSYEQYF.

The chain recombines TRBV6-5 with TRBJ2-1; D is unresolved. With 0 bases removed from V and 8 bases from J, the gap between germline ends came to 8 bases. The CDR3 sequence is 13 residues long. The germline V gene has CDR1 MNHEY and CDR2 SVGAGI. CDR3 in amino acids: CASSYSWMDEQFF. CDR3 nucleotide sequence: TGTGCCAGCAGTTACTCTTGGATGGATGAGCAGTTCTTC.

The rearrangement links TRBV5-1 to TRBJ2-7; 8 nucleotides agree with TRBD2. Germline trimming cut 2 bases from V and 0 bases from J; bases unmatched to any gene: 10. The CDR3 runs to 17 residues. The germline CDR1 and CDR2 sequences are SGHRS and YFSETQ. The CDR3 nucleotides are TGCGCCAGCAGCTTTACACTTAGCGGGACTAGCTCCTACGAGCAGTACTTC. This encodes CASSFTLSGTSSYEQYF.

This sequence joins TRBV6-1 and TRBJ2-7, with 7 positions matching TRBD1. Per the germline V gene, CDR1 is MNHNS and CDR2 is SASEGT. With V trimmed by 6 bases and J by 6 bases, 8 bases remained unmatched. This CDR3 is 13 amino acids long. CDR3: CASSRQGLGEQYF. The CDR3 DNA reads TGTGCCAGCAGCCGACAGGGATTGGGCGAGCAGTACTTC.

The chain joins TRBV10-3 to TRBJ1-4; 8 nucleotides line up with TRBD1. Losses at the gene ends were 6 bases for V and 8 bases for J; bases not matched to a gene: 5. Germline V gene data show CDR1 as ENHRY and CDR2 as SYGVKD. The CDR3 covers 13 residues. The chain's CDR3 is CAISTGQGEKLFF. The DNA for the CDR3 is TGTGCCATCAGCACTGGACAGGGAGAAAAACTGTTTTTT.

The chain joins TRBV7-3 to TRBJ2-5; the match to TRBD2 covers 7 bases. Germline V gene lookup returns CDR1 SGHTA and CDR2 FQGTGA. The V segment lost 5 bases and the J segment 5 bases; nucleotides outside the gene matches: 11. The CDR3 spans 15 residues. The CDR3 DNA sequence: TGTGCCAGCAGCCCCTCCGGCGGGAGTAGTGAGACCCAGTACTTC. It codes for CASSPSGGSSETQYF.

The chain has TRBV6-6 and TRBJ2-1, with a possible D match to TRBD2 (5 bases). Germline assignment: CDR1 MNHNY and CDR2 SVGAGI (reference sequence). The CDR3 has 13 amino acids. Trimming pared 7 bases from V and 3 bases from J, leaving 10 bases between. CDR3 nucleotide sequence: TGTGCCAGCACTCGCGGACTCTACAATGAGCAGTTCTTC. Encoded protein: CASTRGLYNEQFF.

The J gene is TRBJ2-1, the V gene TRBV10-3; 9 bases map to TRBD2. Trimming cost V 4 bases and J 10 bases; bases outside gene matches: 2. The CDR3 has 12 amino acids. The germline V gene encodes CDR1 ENHRY and CDR2 SYGVKD. The CDR3 spells CAISGLAEEQFF. CDR3 in DNA: TGTGCCATCAGTGGACTAGCGGAGGAGCAGTTCTTC.

Here the CDR3 DNA reads TGTGCCAGCAGTTACGGCTCGGTGGACGGGGCCAACGTCCTGACTTTC. Amino acid sequence: CASSYGSVDGANVLTF. The rearrangement joins TRBV6-5 to TRBJ2-6; D not certain. Trimming stripped 2 bases from V and 4 bases from J, with 12 bases between. The CDR3 has 16 amino acids. In germline, CDR1 is MNHEY, CDR2 SVGAGI.

The chain recombines TRBV13 with TRBJ2-1, with unresolved D. This CDR3 is 12 amino acids long. V was cut by 3 bases and J by 6 bases, with 6 bases left in between. Germline CDR1 reads PRHDT; CDR2 reads FYEKMQ (reference sequence). The CDR3 loop is CASSFSPNEQFF. The CDR3 nucleotides read TGTGCCAGCAGCTTCTCCCCCAATGAGCAGTTCTTC.

The genes are TRBV6-5 and TRBJ2-7; D uncertain. The length of the CDR3 is 13 residues. Germline-derived CDR1 and CDR2 are MNHEY and SVGAGI. Trimming cost V 2 bases and J 6 bases, with 11 bases left between them. Here the CDR3 reads CASSYPGLGEQYF. In nucleotides, the CDR3 is TGTGCCAGCAGTTACCCTGGGTTGGGCGAGCAGTACTTC.

The chain couples TRBV5-4 to TRBJ1-5; TRBD1 is a possible D gene (5 bases). The CDR3 runs to 14 residues. V lost 2 bases to trimming and J lost 6 bases, with 12 bases between them. Germline values: CDR1 SGHNT, CDR2 YYREEE (reference sequence). In nucleotides, the CDR3 is TGTGCCAGCAGCTTTGGGGGATCAGCTCAGCCCCAGCATTTT. As protein: CASSFGGSAQPQHF.

The J gene is TRBJ2-3, the V gene TRBV5-1, with D possibly matching TRBD1 (7 bases). Germline loops: CDR1 SGHRS, CDR2 YFSETQ. This CDR3 spans 12 amino acids. Trimming took 4 bases from V and 10 from J, leaving 13 bases between them. In DNA, the CDR3 is TGCGCCAGCAGCCTCGACAGGGAGGCGCAGTATTTT. Protein sequence: CASSLDREAQYF.

V gene TRBV19 combines with J gene TRBJ2-1; D possibly uses TRBD1 or TRBD2 (6 bases each). CDR3 size: 15 residues. Germline loops: CDR1 LNHDA, CDR2 SQIVND (reference sequence). Trimming shortened V by 5 bases and J by 6 bases, and 17 bases separated the two germline ends. The CDR3 spells CASSPLGGPPNEQFF. DNA for the CDR3: TGTGCCAGTAGTCCGCTAGGGGGGCCCCCCAATGAGCAGTTCTTC.

This chain uses TRBV4-2 with TRBJ2-5, with a possible D match to TRBD2 (7 bases). The germline V gene has CDR1 LGHNA and CDR2 YNFKEQ. V was cut by 0 bases and J by 2 bases, with 19 bases left in between. The CDR3 spans 18 residues. CDR3 protein: CASSQEGGIRGGQETQYF. The CDR3 coding sequence is TGTGCCAGCAGCCAAGAGGGGGGCATAAGGGGAGGGCAAGAGACCCAGTACTTC.

The chain carries TRBV7-3 and TRBJ2-7, with D tentatively TRBD1 or TRBD2 (6 bases each). The V end lost 5 bases, the J end lost 3 bases, and 14 bases lay between the germline ends. Germline V gene sequence: CDR1 SGHTA, CDR2 FQGTGA. CDR3 length: 14 amino acids. The CDR3 protein is CASSPLGGHYEQYF. CDR3 DNA: TGTGCCAGCAGCCCATTGGGGGGACACTACGAGCAGTACTTC.